This is a list of T cell receptor beta chains from one sample in a study of radiotherapy plus CTLA-4 blockade in lung cancer. Measured with immunoSEQ multiplex PCR; TCRdb has only the in-frame clones, and not every one. The profile shows about 49,000 clones, about 88% of them singletons. Source: peripheral blood, taken from a patient treated with radiotherapy plus ipilimumab. The source of these receptors is a human donor with non-small cell lung cancer whose response to radiotherapy plus ipilimumab could not be evaluated. The CDR3 runs from the conserved cysteine through the conserved F or W. Each record gives: D gene, J gene, V gene, CDR3 DNA, CDR3 protein. A D gene is named only where the DNA matches it firmly.

TRBD2 | TRBJ2-7 | TRBV28 | TGTGCCAGCAGCCCCCGGACTAGTAATTACGAGCAGTACTTC | CASSPRTSNYEQYF
- | TRBJ2-2 | TRBV19 | TGTGCCAGTAGTATAGGGGGCTCGGGCACCGGGGAGCTGTTTTTT | CASSIGGSGTGELFF
TRBD2 | TRBJ2-5 | TRBV9 | TGTGCCAGCAGCTTGGGGACTAGCGGGAGGGCTGAGACCCAGTACTTC | CASSLGTSGRAETQYF
- | TRBJ1-1 | TRBV28 | TGTGCCAGCCACCAGGGGTCCATGGTCAACACTGAAGCTTTCTTT | CASHQGSMVNTEAFF
- | TRBJ2-1 | TRBV4-3 | TGCGCCAGCAGCCAAGATGCCCCCGAGCAGGGGTTTACCTACAATGAGCAGTTCTTC | CASSQDAPEQGFTYNEQFF
TRBD2 | TRBJ2-1 | TRBV7-9 | TGTGCCAGCAGCAACCCGCTCAGGGCGGGAGGGGTTGAGCAGTTCTTC | CASSNPLRAGGVEQFF
TRBD1 | TRBJ1-5 | TRBV19 | TGTGCCAGTAGTATTGACAGGGGGAATCAGCCCCAGCATTTT | CASSIDRGNQPQHF
TRBD1 | TRBJ1-2 | TRBV19 | TGTGCCAGTAGTTATACCCCGGGACAGGGCGCCAGCTATGGCTACACCTTC | CASSYTPGQGASYGYTF
TRBD1 | TRBJ1-2 | TRBV29-1 | TGCAGCGTTGAGAGGGCAGGGGGCGACTATGGCTACACCTTC | CSVERAGGDYGYTF
- | TRBJ1-1 | TRBV19 | TGTGCCAGTAGTATCACATCGAACACTGAAGCTTTCTTT | CASSITSNTEAFF
TRBD1 | TRBJ1-3 | TRBV4-1 | TGCGCCAGCAGCCACGCGACAGGGTTCGGAAACACCATATATTTT | CASSHATGFGNTIYF
- | TRBJ1-2 | TRBV7-9 | TGTGCCAGCAGCTTAAGTTTACATGATATCGGCTACACCTTC | CASSLSLHDIGYTF